This T cell receptor beta chain was identified during a study of blood T cell repertoires in COVID-19. Across the whole study: Researchers got acute and convalescent COVID-19 samples from the United States, Italy and Spain.

V lost 3 bases and J 1 base, leaving 6 bases between the germline ends. The CDR3 contains 13 residues. CDR1 is KGHSH and CDR2 is LQKENI in the germline V gene. Data came from immunoSEQ multiplex PCR; TCRdb stores just in-frame clones and leaves some out. This table holds about 24,000 clones, 75% to 85% found once. Worth noting for this clone: The sample carries other DNA sequences with the same CDR3.

This receptor was identified in a woman aged 70-85 years with COVID-19, enrolled during active disease. The sequenced material came from peripheral blood. This chain uses TRBV18 with TRBJ1-1; TRBD1 might be the D (5 bases). The CDR3 DNA reads TGTGCCAGCTCACCTACAGGGAACACTGAAGCTTTCTTT. Amino acids: CASSPTGNTEAFF.